The source of this TCR beta chain is a study of graft-versus-host responses after intestinal transplantation. The overall study: Multivisceral, liver-intestinal, or isolated intestinal grafts were transplanted into recipients. Recipients across the board were started on anti-thymocyte globulin induction, then kept on tacrolimus and steroids for two to four years.

Findings of the study overall: Graft-donor T cell macrochimerism in patients accompanied high graft-versus-host to host-versus-graft clonal ratios in allografts. GvH clones turned up in recipient marrow; some had shown up first in ileum or blood.

The CDR3 sequence is 17 residues long. Germline CDR1 reads SGHRS; CDR2 reads YFSETQ. Trimming pared 0 bases from V and 6 bases from J, leaving 19 bases between. Remarks on this clone: Its target is not known.

Sequencing was performed with immunoSEQ multiplex PCR; in TCRdb, only in-frame clones are kept and a portion is missing. The table lists 70,000 to 75,000 clones, approximately 88% of them singletons, with 2% to 3% in the top ten. This rearrangement joins TRBV5-1 to TRBJ2-1; possible D gene TRBD1, 5 bases. Sequencing used unstimulated CD8+ T cells sorted from spleen or lymph node cells, obtained before intestinal transplant. The clonotype comes from a human donor who received an intestinal transplant. CDR3 DNA sequence: TGCGCCAGCAGCTTGGAAGCAGGGAACCAAAGAGGCAATGAGCAGTTCTTC. This codes for CASSLEAGNQRGNEQFF.